A selection of T cell receptor beta chains follows, all from one sample in a study of blood T cell repertoires in COVID-19. Repertoires were generated with immunoSEQ multiplex PCR, while TCRdb's copy carries only in-frame clones and drops some. The table records some 170,000 clones, roughly 79% of them present only once. The source material was peripheral blood. The source of these receptors is a middle-aged woman with COVID-19, enrolled during active disease. Both conserved end residues are part of each CDR3. The order of the fields is D gene, J gene, clone size, V gene, CDR3 DNA, CDR3 protein. The D gene is left open where the match is weak. Clone sizes are given selectively: once, few, many, or a class where the clone is expanded.

>NA|TRBJ2-1|NA|TRBV2
TGTGCCAGCAGTCCCAACAATGAGCAGTTCTTC
CASSPNNEQFF
>TRBD1|TRBJ2-1|NA|TRBV11-2
TGTGCCAGCAGCCCGGGGACAGGGAAAGGCAATGAGCAGTTCTTC
CASSPGTGKGNEQFF
>TRBD2|TRBJ2-3|NA|TRBV10-1
TGCGCCAGCAGCAGAGCGGGGGGGCAAGATACGCAGTATTTT
CASSRAGGQDTQYF
>NA|TRBJ1-2|NA|TRBV6-5
TGTGCCAGCAGTTATGATACGACGGCGGCCGATGGCTACACCTTC
CASSYDTTAADGYTF
>TRBD1|TRBJ1-1|once|TRBV18
TGTGCCAGCTCACCGACAGGGGACACTGAAGCTTTCTTT
CASSPTGDTEAFF
>TRBD1|TRBJ1-2|NA|TRBV3-1/TRBV3-2
TGTGCCAGCAGCCAATTAGGCCAGGGGGCATCTGGCTACACCTTC
CASSQLGQGASGYTF
>NA|TRBJ1-1|NA|TRBV18
TGTGCCAGCTCACGACAGGCTAACACTGAAGCTTTCTTT
CASSRQANTEAFF
>NA|TRBJ2-1|NA|TRBV11-3
TGTGCCAGCAGCTTAGCCCTAGGGGGGGGGAATGAGCAGTTCTTC
CASSLALGGGNEQFF
>NA|TRBJ2-5|NA|TRBV7-6
TGTGCCAGCAGCTCCACCGTCGGAGGAGAGACCCAGTACTTC
CASSSTVGGETQYF
>TRBD2|TRBJ2-3|NA|TRBV2
TGTGCCAGCAGTAGAACGGGACTAGCGGGAGTTGATACGCAGTATTTT
CASSRTGLAGVDTQYF
>TRBD2|TRBJ2-1|NA|TRBV30
TGTGCCTGGAGTGTACACGGGAGGGGTGGTGAGCAGTTCTTC
CAWSVHGRGGEQFF
>NA|TRBJ2-1|NA|TRBV18
TGTGCCAGCTCACCCCCGGACAGACGGAAGATTAATGAGCAGTTCTTC
CASSPPDRRKINEQFF
>NA|TRBJ2-2|NA|TRBV7-9
TGTGCCAGCAGCTCAACGGGTGCCGGGGAGCTGTTTTTT
CASSSTGAGELFF
>NA|TRBJ1-2|NA|TRBV27
TGTGCCAGCAGCCGGGGGAATTTTGGCTACACCTTC
CASSRGNFGYTF
>NA|TRBJ2-7|NA|TRBV7-2
TGTGCCAGCAGCAGGACTTGGGGCGAGCAGTACTTC
CASSRTWGEQYF
>NA|TRBJ2-3|NA|TRBV7-3
TGTGCCAGCAGCTTAACACAGCGGGTCACAGATACGCAGTATTTT
CASSLTQRVTDTQYF
>NA|TRBJ1-3|few|TRBV14
TGTGCCAGCAGCCAAGGACGGCGGGGCTCTGGAAACACCATATATTTT
CASSQGRRGSGNTIYF
>NA|TRBJ1-6|NA|TRBV27
TGTGCCAGCAGGCCTGGCAGCTCCTATAATTCACCCCTCCACTTT
CASRPGSSYNSPLHF
>NA|TRBJ2-7|NA|TRBV10-1
TGCGCCAGCAGTGAGACGGGGTACGAGCAGTACTTC
CASSETGYEQYF
>TRBD1|TRBJ1-1|NA|TRBV12-5
TGTGCTAGTGGTTTGGGGACAGGGGGCCACACTGAAGCTTTCTTT
CASGLGTGGHTEAFF
>TRBD1|TRBJ1-4|once|TRBV5-5
TGTGCCAGCAGCTCACAGGGGCATAATGAAAAACTGTTTTTT
CASSSQGHNEKLFF
>NA|TRBJ2-5|NA|TRBV7-9
TGTGCCAGCAGCTTAGCACAGGCGGTGCAAGAGACCCAGTACTTC
CASSLAQAVQETQYF
>TRBD2|TRBJ2-3|many|TRBV19
TGTGCCAGTAGTATAGCCGGGGGGGGGCCTGGAGATACGCAGTATTTT
CASSIAGGGPGDTQYF
>TRBD1|TRBJ1-2|few|TRBV9
TGTGCCAGCAGCGTAGGGACAGGGGGAGTCTATGGCTACACCTTC
CASSVGTGGVYGYTF
>TRBD1|TRBJ2-1|NA|TRBV6-6
TGTGCCAGCAGCAAGACCGGGACAGGCTCCTACAATGAGCAGTTCTTC
CASSKTGTGSYNEQFF
>TRBD2|TRBJ2-1|NA|TRBV10-3
TGTGCCATCAGTGACCTCCCTCGGGCTAGCGGGAGGGGCAATGAGCAGTTCTTC
CAISDLPRASGRGNEQFF
>TRBD2|TRBJ2-3|NA|TRBV3-1/TRBV3-2
TGTGCCAGCAGGCCCACTAGCGGGGGGTTTACCGATACGCAGTATTTT
CASRPTSGGFTDTQYF
>NA|TRBJ1-1|NA|TRBV5-6
TGTGCCAGCAGCCTAGGCACAGCGTACGGCGGGTACACTGAAGCTTTCTTT
CASSLGTAYGGYTEAFF
>NA|TRBJ1-2|NA|TRBV27
TGTGCCAGTCACCCCCTAGGGGACTATGGCTACACCTTC
CASHPLGDYGYTF
>NA|TRBJ2-7|NA|TRBV27
TGTGCCAGCAGTCCCAGCGGTTCCCCCTACGAGCAGTACTTC
CASSPSGSPYEQYF
>TRBD2|TRBJ2-7|NA|TRBV7-8
TGTGCCAGCATAGGTATTGAAGCGGGAGGATTAACCTACGAGCAGTACTTC
CASIGIEAGGLTYEQYF
>TRBD1|TRBJ2-5|NA|TRBV6-1
TGTGCCAGCAGTGAAGCGCCAACAGGGGGAGAGACCCAGTACTTC
CASSEAPTGGETQYF
>NA|TRBJ1-2|NA|TRBV7-9
TGTGCCAGCAGCTTCGGCGGACAGTACGGCTACACCTTC
CASSFGGQYGYTF
>TRBD1|TRBJ2-5|once|TRBV6-1
TGTGCCAGCAGTGAAGCGACAGGGGGCGCGGAGACCCAGTACTTC
CASSEATGGAETQYF
>TRBD1|TRBJ1-1|NA|TRBV5-6
TGTGCCAGCAGCTCGGGCGGGACAGGATATGAGACTGAAGCTTTCTTT
CASSSGGTGYETEAFF
>NA|TRBJ2-1|NA|TRBV6-9
TGTGCCAGCAGTTATGGTGTTAGCGGAAATGAGCAGTTCTTC
CASSYGVSGNEQFF
>TRBD2|TRBJ2-7|NA|TRBV3-1/TRBV3-2
TGTGCCAGCAGCCAAGAAGCCAGCGGGATTACCTACGAGCAGTACTTC
CASSQEASGITYEQYF
>TRBD1|TRBJ1-1|NA|TRBV5-5
TGTGCCAGCAGCTTGGCCACCGGGACAGTCAATGAAGCTTTCTTT
CASSLATGTVNEAFF
>NA|TRBJ2-7|NA|TRBV6-5
TGTGCCAGCAGTTTAAGCGGAGGGGACTACGAGCAGTACTTC
CASSLSGGDYEQYF
>TRBD2|TRBJ2-1|NA|TRBV5-1
TGCGCCAGCAGCTCGGCTAGCGGGAGGTGGGAGCAGTTCTTC
CASSSASGRWEQFF
>NA|TRBJ1-5|NA|TRBV15
TGTGCCACCAGCAGAGCAGGCAGGGCCTTGAGAAATCAGCCCCAGCATTTT
CATSRAGRALRNQPQHF
>NA|TRBJ1-5|NA|TRBV7-9
TGTGCCAGCAGCTTAGCTGGGGGGGACACTTCAGGTCAGCCCCAGCATTTT
CASSLAGGDTSGQPQHF
>NA|TRBJ1-3|NA|TRBV30
TGTGCCTGGAGCTACTCTGGAAACACCATATATTTT
CAWSYSGNTIYF
>TRBD1|TRBJ1-5|NA|TRBV11-2
TGTGCCAGCAGCTCGTCAGGGACAGGAGGACAGCCCCAGCATTTT
CASSSSGTGGQPQHF
>TRBD1|TRBJ2-1|NA|TRBV15
TGTGCCACCAGGGCCCCGGACAGGGGCTACAATGAGCAGTTCTTC
CATRAPDRGYNEQFF
>NA|TRBJ2-7|NA|TRBV18
TGTGCCAGCTCACCACGTCCCTTGGGGACAACCTACTACGAGCAGTACTTC
CASSPRPLGTTYYEQYF
>TRBD2|TRBJ2-2|NA|TRBV19
TGTGCCAGACCGACTAGCGGGAGCGTTGGCACCGGGGAGCTGTTTTTT
CARPTSGSVGTGELFF
>NA|TRBJ1-1|few|TRBV6-1
TGTGCCAGCAGTGAAGCACCCGGGACTACCACTGAAGCTTTCTTT
CASSEAPGTTTEAFF
>TRBD2|TRBJ2-3|NA|TRBV28
TGTGCCAGCAGTTTTAGCGGGAGGGCTAAGGGAACAGATACGCAGTATTTT
CASSFSGRAKGTDTQYF
>NA|TRBJ1-6|NA|TRBV19
TGTGCCAGTAGTCCCGGGGAAGTGGCCCTCCACTTT
CASSPGEVALHF
>TRBD2|TRBJ2-5|NA|TRBV7-6
TGTGCCAGCAGGGGGACTAGCGGGGGTCGCGAGACCCAGTACTTC
CASRGTSGGRETQYF
>NA|TRBJ2-5|NA|TRBV3-1/TRBV3-2
TGTGCCAGCAGCCAAGGTTACATAGAGACCCAGTACTTC
CASSQGYIETQYF
>NA|TRBJ1-5|NA|TRBV30
TGTGCCTGGAGTGGAGGCCTCAATCAGCCCCAGCATTTT
CAWSGGLNQPQHF
>NA|TRBJ2-1|NA|TRBV3-1/TRBV3-2
TGTGCCAGCAGCCAATTCGAAACGAGCTCCTACAATGAGCAGTTCTTC
CASSQFETSSYNEQFF
>NA|TRBJ1-6|NA|TRBV28
TGTGCCAGCAATAGGAGGGGAGCGAATTCACCCCTCCACTTT
CASNRRGANSPLHF
>TRBD2|TRBJ2-5|NA|TRBV28
TGTGCCAGCAGCAGCGGGAGACTAGAGACCCAGTACTTC
CASSSGRLETQYF
>TRBD1|TRBJ2-1|NA|TRBV7-9
TGTGCCAGCAGCTTGGACAGGGGGCGATTTGATGAGCAGTTCTTC
CASSLDRGRFDEQFF
>TRBD1|TRBJ2-7|NA|TRBV5-4
TGTGCCAGCAGCTTCGGGACAGGGCAATACGAGCAGTACTTC
CASSFGTGQYEQYF
>NA|TRBJ1-1|NA|TRBV3-1/TRBV3-2
TGTGCCAGCAGCCAATACAGAGACACTGAAGCTTTCTTT
CASSQYRDTEAFF
>NA|TRBJ2-1|NA|TRBV11-2
TGTGCCAGCAGCTCAACCAAGGGGAAATACAATGAGCAGTTCTTC
CASSSTKGKYNEQFF